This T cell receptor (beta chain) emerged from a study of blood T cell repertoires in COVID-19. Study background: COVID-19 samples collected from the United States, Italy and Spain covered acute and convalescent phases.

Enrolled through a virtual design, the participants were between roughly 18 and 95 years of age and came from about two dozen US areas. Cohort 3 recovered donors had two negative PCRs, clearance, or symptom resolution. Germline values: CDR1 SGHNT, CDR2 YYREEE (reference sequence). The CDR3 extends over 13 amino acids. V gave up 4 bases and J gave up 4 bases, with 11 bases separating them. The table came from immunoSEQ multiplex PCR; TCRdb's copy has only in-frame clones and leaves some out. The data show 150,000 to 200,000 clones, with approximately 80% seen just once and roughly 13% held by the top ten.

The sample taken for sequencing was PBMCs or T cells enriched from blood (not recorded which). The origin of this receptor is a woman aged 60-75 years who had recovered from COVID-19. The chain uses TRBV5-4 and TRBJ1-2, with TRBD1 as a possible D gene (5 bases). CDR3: CASSGAGIYGYTF. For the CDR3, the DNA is TGTGCCAGCAGCGGGGCAGGGATCTATGGCTACACCTTC. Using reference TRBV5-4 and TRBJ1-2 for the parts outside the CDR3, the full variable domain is ETGVTQSPTHLIKTRGQQVTLRCSSQSGHNTVSWYQQALGQGPQFIFQYYREEENGRGNFPPRFSGLQFPNYSSELNVNALELDDSALYLCASSGAGIYGYTFGSGTRLTVV.